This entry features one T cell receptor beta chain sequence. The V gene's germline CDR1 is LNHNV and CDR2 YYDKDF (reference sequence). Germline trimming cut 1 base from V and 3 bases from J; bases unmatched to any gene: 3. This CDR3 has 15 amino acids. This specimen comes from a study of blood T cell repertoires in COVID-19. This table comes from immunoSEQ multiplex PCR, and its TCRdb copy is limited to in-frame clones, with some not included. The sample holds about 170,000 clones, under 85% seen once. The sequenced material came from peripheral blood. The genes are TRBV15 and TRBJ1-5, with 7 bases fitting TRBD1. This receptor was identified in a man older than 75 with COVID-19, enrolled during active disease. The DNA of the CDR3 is TGTGCCACCAGCAGAGGGGGGACAGCCAATCAGCCCCAGCATTTT. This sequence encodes CATSRGGTANQPQHF.